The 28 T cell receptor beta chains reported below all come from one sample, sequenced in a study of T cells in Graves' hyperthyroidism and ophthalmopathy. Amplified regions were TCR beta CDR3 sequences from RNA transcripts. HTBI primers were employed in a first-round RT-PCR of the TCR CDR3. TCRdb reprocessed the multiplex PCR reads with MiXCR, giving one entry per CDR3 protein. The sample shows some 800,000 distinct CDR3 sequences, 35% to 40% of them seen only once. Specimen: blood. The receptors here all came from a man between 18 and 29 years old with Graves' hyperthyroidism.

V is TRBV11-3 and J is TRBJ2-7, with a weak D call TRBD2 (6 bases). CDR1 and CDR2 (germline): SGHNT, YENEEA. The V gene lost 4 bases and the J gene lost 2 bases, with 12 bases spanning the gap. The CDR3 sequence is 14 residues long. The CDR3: CASSSTSQAYEQYF. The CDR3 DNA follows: TGTGCCAGCAGCTCGACTAGTCAAGCCTACGAGCAGTACTTC.

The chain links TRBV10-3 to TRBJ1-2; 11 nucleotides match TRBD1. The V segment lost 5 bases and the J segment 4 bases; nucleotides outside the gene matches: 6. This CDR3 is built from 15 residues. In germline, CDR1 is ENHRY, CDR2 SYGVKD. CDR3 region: CAISWGQGDFYGYTF. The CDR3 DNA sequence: TGTGCCATCAGTTGGGGACAGGGGGACTTCTATGGCTACACCTTC.

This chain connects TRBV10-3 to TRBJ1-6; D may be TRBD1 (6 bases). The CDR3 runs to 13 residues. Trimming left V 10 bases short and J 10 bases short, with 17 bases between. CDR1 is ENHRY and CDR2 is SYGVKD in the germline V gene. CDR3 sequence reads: CATRGTPRSPLHF. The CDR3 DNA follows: TGTGCCACGAGGGGGACTCCGAGATCACCCCTCCACTTT.

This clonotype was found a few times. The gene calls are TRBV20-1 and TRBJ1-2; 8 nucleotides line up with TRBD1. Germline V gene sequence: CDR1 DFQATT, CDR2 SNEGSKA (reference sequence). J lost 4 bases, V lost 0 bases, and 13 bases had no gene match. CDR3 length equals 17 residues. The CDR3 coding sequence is TGCAGTGCTAGAGAAAGGACAGGGAACCTTTCTAGCTATGGCTACACCTTC. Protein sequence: CSARERTGNLSSYGYTF.

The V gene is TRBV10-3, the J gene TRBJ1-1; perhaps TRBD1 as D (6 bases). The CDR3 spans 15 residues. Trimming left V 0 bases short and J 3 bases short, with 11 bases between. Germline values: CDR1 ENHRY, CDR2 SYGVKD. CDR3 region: CAISESSGVDTEAFF. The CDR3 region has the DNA TGTGCCATCAGTGAGTCGTCAGGGGTGGACACTGAAGCTTTCTTT.

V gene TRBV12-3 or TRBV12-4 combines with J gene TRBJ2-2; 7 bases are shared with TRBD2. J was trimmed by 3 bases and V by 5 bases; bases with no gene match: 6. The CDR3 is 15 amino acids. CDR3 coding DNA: TGTGCCAGCAGTCGGGGAGGGGCTCACACCGGGGAGCTGTTTTTT. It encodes CASSRGGAHTGELFF.

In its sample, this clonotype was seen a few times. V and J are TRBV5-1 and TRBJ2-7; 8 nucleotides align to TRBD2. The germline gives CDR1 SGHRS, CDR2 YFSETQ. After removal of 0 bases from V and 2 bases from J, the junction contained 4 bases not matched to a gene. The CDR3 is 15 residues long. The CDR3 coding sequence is TGCGCCAGCAGCTTGGGGATAGCGGGGACCTACGAGCAGTACTTC. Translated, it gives CASSLGIAGTYEQYF.

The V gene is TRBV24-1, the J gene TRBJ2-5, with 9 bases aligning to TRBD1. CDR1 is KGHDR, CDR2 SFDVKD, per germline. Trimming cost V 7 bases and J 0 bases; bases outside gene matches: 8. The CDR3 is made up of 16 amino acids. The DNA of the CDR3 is TGTGCCACCAGCCCGGACAGGGGACCGTACCAAGAGACCCAGTACTTC. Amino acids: CATSPDRGPYQETQYF.

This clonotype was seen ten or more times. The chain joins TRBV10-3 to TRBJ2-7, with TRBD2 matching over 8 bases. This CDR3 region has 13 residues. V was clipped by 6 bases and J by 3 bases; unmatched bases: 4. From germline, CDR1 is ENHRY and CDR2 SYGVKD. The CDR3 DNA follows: TGTGCCATCAGAGCGGGAGATGACTACGAGCAGTACTTC. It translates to CAIRAGDDYEQYF.

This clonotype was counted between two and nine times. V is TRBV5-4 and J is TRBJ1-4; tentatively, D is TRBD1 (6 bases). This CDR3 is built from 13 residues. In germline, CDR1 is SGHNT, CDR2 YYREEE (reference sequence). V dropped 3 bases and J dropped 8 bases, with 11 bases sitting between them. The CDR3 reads CASSSKQGEKLFF. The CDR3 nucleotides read TGTGCCAGCAGCTCGAAACAGGGAGAAAAACTGTTTTTT.

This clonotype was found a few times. Here the CDR3 reads CASSLWGRAGLLSGNTIYF. The DNA of the CDR3 is TGTGCCAGCAGCTTGTGGGGTCGGGCAGGGCTTCTCTCTGGAAACACCATATATTTT. V usage is TRBV5-8 and J usage is TRBJ1-3, with a possible D match to TRBD1 (5 bases). Deletions cut 1 base from V and 0 bases from J, with 20 bases between. The germline gives CDR1 SGHTS, CDR2 YDEGEE. The length of the CDR3 is 19 residues. Together with reference TRBV5-8 and TRBJ1-3, the CDR3 gives the full variable domain: EAGVTQSPTHLIKTRGQQATLRCSPISGHTSVYWYQQALGLGLQFLLWYDEGEERNRGNFPPRFSGRQFPNYSSELNVNALELEDSALYLCASSLWGRAGLLSGNTIYFGEGSWLTVV.

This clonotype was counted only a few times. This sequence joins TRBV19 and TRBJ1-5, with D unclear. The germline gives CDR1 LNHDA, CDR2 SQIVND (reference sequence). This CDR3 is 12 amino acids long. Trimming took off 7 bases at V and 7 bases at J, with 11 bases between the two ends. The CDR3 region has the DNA TGTGCCAGTAAGAGGTTAGAACAGCCCCAGCATTTT. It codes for CASKRLEQPQHF.

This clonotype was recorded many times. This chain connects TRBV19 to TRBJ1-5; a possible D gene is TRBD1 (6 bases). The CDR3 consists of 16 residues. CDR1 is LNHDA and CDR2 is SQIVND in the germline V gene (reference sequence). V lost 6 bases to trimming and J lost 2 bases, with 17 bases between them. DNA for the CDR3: TGTGCCAGTAGCTTCCCCCAGGGACAAGGCAATCAGCCCCAGCATTTT. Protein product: CASSFPQGQGNQPQHF. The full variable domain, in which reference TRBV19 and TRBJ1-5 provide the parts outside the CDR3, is DGGITQSPKYLFRKEGQNVTLSCEQNLNHDAMYWYRQDPGQGLRLIYYSQIVNDFQKGDIAEGYSVSREKKESFPLTVTSAQKNPTAFYLCASSFPQGQGNQPQHFGDGTRLSIL.

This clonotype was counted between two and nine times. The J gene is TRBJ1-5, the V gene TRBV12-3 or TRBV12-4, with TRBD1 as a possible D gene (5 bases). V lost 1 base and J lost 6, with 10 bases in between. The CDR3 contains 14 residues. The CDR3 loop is CASSLGIGTQPQHF. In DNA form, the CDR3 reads TGTGCCAGCAGTTTAGGCATTGGGACTCAGCCCCAGCATTTT.

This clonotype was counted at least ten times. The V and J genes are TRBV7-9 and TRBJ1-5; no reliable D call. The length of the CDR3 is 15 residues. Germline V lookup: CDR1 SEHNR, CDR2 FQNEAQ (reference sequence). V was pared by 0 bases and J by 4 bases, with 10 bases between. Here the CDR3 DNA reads TGTGCCAGCAGCTTAGCAGGGAGCGGGAATCAGCCCCAGCATTTT. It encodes CASSLAGSGNQPQHF. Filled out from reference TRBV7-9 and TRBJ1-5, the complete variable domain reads DTGVSQNPRHKITKRGQNVTFRCDPISEHNRLYWYRQTLGQGPEFLTYFQNEAQLEKSRLLSDRFSAERPKGSFSTLEIQRTEQGDSAMYLCASSLAGSGNQPQHFGDGTRLSIL.

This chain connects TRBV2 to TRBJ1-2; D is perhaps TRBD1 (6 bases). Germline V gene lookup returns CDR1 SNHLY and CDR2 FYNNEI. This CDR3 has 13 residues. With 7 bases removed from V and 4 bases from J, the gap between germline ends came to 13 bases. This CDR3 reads CASIWQGLYGYTF. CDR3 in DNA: TGTGCCAGCATATGGCAGGGGCTCTATGGCTACACCTTC.

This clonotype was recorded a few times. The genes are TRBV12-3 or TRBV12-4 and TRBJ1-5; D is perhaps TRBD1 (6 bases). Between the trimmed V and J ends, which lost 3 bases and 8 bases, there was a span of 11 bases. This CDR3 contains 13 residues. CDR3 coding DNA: TGTGCCAGCAGTTTGGGGGGGCCGGAGCCCCAGCATTTT. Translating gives CASSLGGPEPQHF.

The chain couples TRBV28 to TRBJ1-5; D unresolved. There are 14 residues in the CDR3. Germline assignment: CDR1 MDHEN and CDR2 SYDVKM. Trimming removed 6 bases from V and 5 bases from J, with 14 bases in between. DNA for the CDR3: TGTGCCAGCAGGGGTGGACGGAATTATCAGCCCCAGCATTTT. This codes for CASRGGRNYQPQHF. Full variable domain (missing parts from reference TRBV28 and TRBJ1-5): DVKVTQSSRYLVKRTGEKVFLECVQDMDHENMFWYRQDPGLGLRLIYFSYDVKMKEKGDIPEGYSVSREKKERFSLILESASTNQTSMYLCASRGGRNYQPQHFGDGTRLSIL.

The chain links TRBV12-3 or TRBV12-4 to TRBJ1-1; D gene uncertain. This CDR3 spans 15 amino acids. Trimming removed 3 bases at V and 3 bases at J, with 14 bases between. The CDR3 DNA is TGTGCCAGCAGTTTCCTTACTAGGGTTCACACTGAAGCTTTCTTT. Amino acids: CASSFLTRVHTEAFF.

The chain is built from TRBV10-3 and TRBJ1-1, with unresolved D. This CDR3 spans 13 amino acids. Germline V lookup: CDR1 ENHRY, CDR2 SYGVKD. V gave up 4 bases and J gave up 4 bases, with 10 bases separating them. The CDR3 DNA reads TGTGCCATCAGTGGGGATGGAAGCACTGAAGCTTTCTTT. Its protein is CAISGDGSTEAFF.

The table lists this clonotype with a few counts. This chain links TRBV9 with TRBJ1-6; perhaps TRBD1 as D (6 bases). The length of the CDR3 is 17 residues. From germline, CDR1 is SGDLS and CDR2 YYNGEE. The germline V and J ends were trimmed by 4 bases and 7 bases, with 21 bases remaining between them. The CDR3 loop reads CASSPFGAGGQNSPLHF. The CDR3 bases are TGTGCCAGCAGCCCCTTCGGGGCCGGGGGGCAGAATTCACCCCTCCACTTT. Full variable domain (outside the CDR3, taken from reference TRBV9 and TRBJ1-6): DSGVTQTPKHLITATGQRVTLRCSPRSGDLSVYWYQQSLDQGLQFLIQYYNGEERAKGNILERFSAQQFPDLHSELNLSSLELGDSALYFCASSPFGAGGQNSPLHFGNGTRLTVT.

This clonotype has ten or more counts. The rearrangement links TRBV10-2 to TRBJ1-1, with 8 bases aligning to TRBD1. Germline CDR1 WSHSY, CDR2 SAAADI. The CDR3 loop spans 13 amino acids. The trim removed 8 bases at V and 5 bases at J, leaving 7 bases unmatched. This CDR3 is CASQGARTTEAFF. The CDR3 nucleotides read TGCGCCAGCCAGGGGGCGCGTACTACTGAAGCTTTCTTT.

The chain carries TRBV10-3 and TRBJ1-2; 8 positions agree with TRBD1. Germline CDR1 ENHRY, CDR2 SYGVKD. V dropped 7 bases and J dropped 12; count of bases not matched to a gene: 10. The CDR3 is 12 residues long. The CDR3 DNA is TGTGCCATCAAAGCCGGGACAGGAGGAAACACCTTC. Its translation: CAIKAGTGGNTF.

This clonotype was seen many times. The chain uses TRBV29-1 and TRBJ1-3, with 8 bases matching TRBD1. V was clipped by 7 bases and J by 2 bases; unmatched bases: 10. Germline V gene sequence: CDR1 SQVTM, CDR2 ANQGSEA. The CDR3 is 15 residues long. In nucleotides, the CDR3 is TGCAGCGCCACCGACAGGGGAAGAGCTGGAAACACCATATATTTT. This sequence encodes CSATDRGRAGNTIYF.

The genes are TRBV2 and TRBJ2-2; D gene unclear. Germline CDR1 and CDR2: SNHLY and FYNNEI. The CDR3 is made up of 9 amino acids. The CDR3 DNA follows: TGTGCAGGCTCCGGGGAGCTGTTTTTT. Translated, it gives CAGSGELFF. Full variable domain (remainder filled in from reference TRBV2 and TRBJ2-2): EPEVTQTPSHQVTQMGQEVILRCVPISNHLYFYWYRQILGQKVEFLVSFYNNEISEKSEIFDDQFSVERPDGSNFTLKIRSTKLEDSAMYFCAGSGELFFGEGSRLTVL.

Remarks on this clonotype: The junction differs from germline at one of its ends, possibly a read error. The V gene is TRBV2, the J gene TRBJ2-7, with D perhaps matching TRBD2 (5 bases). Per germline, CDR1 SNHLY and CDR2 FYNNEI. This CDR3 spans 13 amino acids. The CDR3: CACSPDGAYEQYF. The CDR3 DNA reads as TGTGCCTGCAGCCCAGACGGGGCCTACGAGCAGTACTTC. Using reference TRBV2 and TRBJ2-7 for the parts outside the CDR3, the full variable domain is EPEVTQTPSHQVTQMGQEVILRCVPISNHLYFYWYRQILGQKVEFLVSFYNNEISEKSEIFDDQFSVERPDGSNFTLKIRSTKLEDSAMYFCACSPDGAYEQYFGPGTRLTVT.

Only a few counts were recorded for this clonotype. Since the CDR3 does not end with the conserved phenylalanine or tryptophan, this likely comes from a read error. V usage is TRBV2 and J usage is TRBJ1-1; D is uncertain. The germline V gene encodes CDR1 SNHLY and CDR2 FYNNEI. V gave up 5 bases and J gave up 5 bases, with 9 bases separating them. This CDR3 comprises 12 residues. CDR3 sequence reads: CASSSLGTEAFL. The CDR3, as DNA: TGTGCCAGCAGTTCGCTCGGGACTGAAGCTTTCCTT.

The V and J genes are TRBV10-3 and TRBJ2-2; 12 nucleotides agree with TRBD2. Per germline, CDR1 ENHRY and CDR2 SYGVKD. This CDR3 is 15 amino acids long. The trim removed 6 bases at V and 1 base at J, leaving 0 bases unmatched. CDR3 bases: TGTGCCATCAGGGGACTAGCGGGGAACACCGGGGAGCTGTTTTTT. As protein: CAIRGLAGNTGELFF.